This entry lists 29 T cell receptor beta chains sequenced from one sample in a study of T-cell memory formation after mild COVID-19. TCRdb re-called the 5' RACE reads through MiXCR, storing one row per CDR3 protein. Of hundreds of thousands of distinct CDR3 sequences in the sample, roughly 17% are singletons; the top ten hold around 7.8%. Sample: PBMCs or a T cell subset sorted from them (not recorded which). These receptors were obtained from an adult woman who had mild COVID-19 (a few samples of this study predate the infection). Cell type and time point are not known.

The chain recombines TRBV23-1 with TRBJ1-1; TRBD1 is a possible D gene (6 bases). TRBV23-1 counts as an open reading frame of uncertain function. The ends were cut back, 0 bases at V and 5 bases at J, with 13 bases in the middle. This CDR3 is 15 amino acids long. DNA for the CDR3: TGCGCCAGCAGTCAATCGTCCCCAGGGGAGACTGAAGCTTTCTTT. Translating gives CASSQSSPGETEAFF.

This rearrangement joins TRBV6-6 to TRBJ2-2; 9 bases line up with TRBD1. After removal of 5 bases from V and 6 bases from J, the junction contained 7 bases not matched to a gene. The CDR3 loop spans 15 amino acids. CDR1 and CDR2 from the germline V gene are MNHNY and SVGAGI (reference sequence). The CDR3 region is CASSAGTGMAGELFF. CDR3 DNA sequence: TGTGCCAGCAGTGCCGGGACAGGGATGGCCGGGGAGCTGTTTTTT.

This clonotype has at least ten counts. This rearrangement joins TRBV12-3 or TRBV12-4 to TRBJ2-2, with 8 bases identical to TRBD1. The CDR3 is 15 amino acids. The J segment lost 1 base and the V segment lost 5 bases, leaving 3 bases of the junction unmatched. As DNA, the CDR3 is TGTGCCAGCAGTCCCGGGACAGGGAACACCGGGGAGCTGTTTTTT. The encoded protein is CASSPGTGNTGELFF.

In its sample, this clonotype was seen a few times. The chain combines TRBV11-3 with TRBJ2-3; TRBD2 matches 10 bases. The germline V gene has CDR1 SGHNT and CDR2 YENEEA. This CDR3 contains 17 residues. V trimming: 2 bases; J trimming: 4 bases; junction bases outside the gene matches: 9. Here the CDR3 DNA reads TGTGCCAGCAGCTTAAGGTTCCTAGCGGGAGTTGCAGATACGCAGTATTTT. Protein sequence: CASSLRFLAGVADTQYF.

The table lists this clonotype with many counts. The genes are TRBV5-6 and TRBJ2-1, with D perhaps TRBD1 (5 bases). Between the trimmed V and J ends, which lost 0 bases and 8 bases, there was a span of 6 bases. This CDR3 has 12 amino acids. Germline V gene lookup returns CDR1 SGHDT and CDR2 YYEEEE. This CDR3 reads CASSLVGDEQFF. Written as DNA, the CDR3 is TGTGCCAGCAGCTTGGTAGGGGATGAGCAGTTCTTC.

V and J are TRBV5-4 and TRBJ2-1; D is undetermined. There are 13 residues in the CDR3. V was shortened by 1 base and J by 6 bases, with 8 bases between the two germline ends. Germline V gene lookup returns CDR1 SGHNT and CDR2 YYREEE (reference sequence). The CDR3 region is CASSLSPPNEQFF. The CDR3 DNA reads TGTGCCAGCAGCTTGAGCCCACCCAATGAGCAGTTCTTC. Looking up the rest from reference TRBV5-4 and TRBJ2-1 gives the full variable domain: ETGVTQSPTHLIKTRGQQVTLRCSSQSGHNTVSWYQQALGQGPQFIFQYYREEENGRGNFPPRFSGLQFPNYSSELNVNALELDDSALYLCASSLSPPNEQFFGPGTRLTVL.

This clonotype was detected only a few times. In DNA form, the CDR3 reads TGTGCCAGCAGTCGCCACCGGGACAGCCAGACCCAGTACTTC. It codes for CASSRHRDSQTQYF. The rearrangement uses TRBV6-2 or TRBV6-3 and TRBJ2-5; 7 nucleotides align to TRBD1. After removal of 5 bases from V and 6 bases from J, the junction contained 9 bases not matched to a gene. The CDR3 is made up of 14 amino acids. Germline values: CDR1 MNHEY, CDR2 SVGEGT.

The genes are TRBV3-1 and TRBJ2-7; no reliable D call. The CDR3 covers 12 residues. CDR1 and CDR2 from the germline V gene are LGHDT and YNNKEL (reference sequence). V was trimmed by 4 bases and J by 7 bases, leaving 11 bases between them. CDR3 protein: CASSRWGWEQYF. CDR3 DNA: TGTGCCAGCAGCCGTTGGGGATGGGAGCAGTACTTC.

V usage is TRBV20-1 and J usage is TRBJ2-1, with D perhaps matching TRBD2 (6 bases). V was cut by 5 bases and J by 2 bases, with 19 bases left in between. Looked up from germline, CDR1 is DFQATT and CDR2 is SNEGSKA (reference sequence). The CDR3 has 16 residues. CDR3 sequence: CSAPPRGRGPYNEQFF. CDR3 sequence (DNA): TGCAGTGCTCCCCCCCGGGGGAGAGGGCCCTACAATGAGCAGTTCTTC.

This clonotype was picked up many times. This chain links TRBV5-1 with TRBJ1-2, with D possibly being TRBD1 (6 bases). CDR1 and CDR2 (germline): SGHRS, YFSETQ. The germline V and J ends were trimmed by 4 bases and 8 bases, with 9 bases remaining between them. The CDR3 sequence is 11 residues long. CDR3 residues: CASSTGYGYTF. In nucleotides, the CDR3 is TGCGCCAGCAGCACAGGGTACGGCTACACCTTC.

This chain links TRBV7-9 with TRBJ2-7; D ambiguous. Germline V gene data show CDR1 as SEHNR and CDR2 as FQNEAQ (reference sequence). V was cut by 5 bases and J by 3 bases, with 8 bases left in between. This CDR3 comprises 12 residues. The CDR3 reads CASSVGFYEQYF. CDR3 bases: TGTGCCAGCAGCGTTGGATTCTACGAGCAGTACTTC.

In its sample, this clonotype was seen a few times. The V call is TRBV20-1, the J call TRBJ1-2; 8 bases are shared with TRBD1. From germline, CDR1 is DFQATT and CDR2 SNEGSKA (reference sequence). Trimming removed 5 bases from V and 5 bases from J; junction bases left unmatched: 4. This CDR3 spans 12 amino acids. The CDR3 coding sequence is TGCAGTGCTTTGACAGGGGCATATGGCTACACCTTC. Translated: CSALTGAYGYTF.

This clonotype has just a few counts. The rearrangement links TRBV5-1 to TRBJ2-1; D perhaps matches TRBD1 (6 bases). CDR3 length: 16 amino acids. The V end lost 0 bases, the J end lost 0 bases, and 10 bases lay between the germline ends. Germline lookup yields CDR1 SGHRS and CDR2 YFSETQ. DNA of the CDR3: TGCGCCAGCAGCTTGGTCGGGACAAGCTCCTACAATGAGCAGTTCTTC. This codes for CASSLVGTSSYNEQFF.

This clonotype has only a few counts. V and J are TRBV5-1 and TRBJ2-1, with D uncertain. Germline V gene lookup returns CDR1 SGHRS and CDR2 YFSETQ. V was pared by 1 base and J by 0 bases, with 8 bases between. The CDR3 totals 15 residues. The CDR3 spells CASSLSKSSYNEQFF. The CDR3 DNA reads as TGCGCCAGCAGCTTGTCCAAATCCTCCTACAATGAGCAGTTCTTC.

The chain combines TRBV29-1 with TRBJ2-3; tentatively, D is TRBD2 (6 bases). CDR1 is SQVTM, CDR2 ANQGSEA, per germline. The CDR3 runs 13 residues. V gave up 1 base and J gave up 1 base, with 6 bases separating them. The CDR3 protein is CSVEAGGTDTQYF. CDR3 nucleotide sequence: TGCAGCGTTGAAGCGGGGGGCACAGATACGCAGTATTTT.

In this sample, this clonotype turned up many times. The chain is built from TRBV2 and TRBJ2-3, with 9 positions matching TRBD2. Germline CDR1 is SNHLY and CDR2 is FYNNEI. CDR3 length: 14 residues. V was pared by 8 bases and J by 6 bases, with 9 bases of the junction left unmatched. The CDR3 is CASQPRLADDTQYF. The CDR3, as DNA: TGTGCCAGCCAACCGAGACTAGCGGACGATACGCAGTATTTT.

This clonotype has more than one count but fewer than ten. Written as DNA, the CDR3 is TGTGCCAGCAGCCTCACAGGGTACCCCGGGGAGCTGTTTTTT. This sequence encodes CASSLTGYPGELFF. This chain joins TRBV11-2 and TRBJ2-2, with TRBD1 as a possible D gene (6 bases). Germline V gene lookup returns CDR1 SGHAT and CDR2 FQNNGV. The CDR3 is 14 residues long. V lost 5 bases and J 6 bases, leaving 13 bases between the germline ends.

The J gene is TRBJ2-3, the V gene TRBV12-5; 8 nucleotides agree with TRBD2. The V and J ends lost 6 bases and 1 base, in that order; junction bases with no gene match: 6. In germline, CDR1 is LGHNT, CDR2 FRNRAP. There are 15 residues in the CDR3. CDR3 protein: CASGPGLVGTDTQYF. CDR3 coding DNA: TGTGCTAGTGGCCCGGGACTAGTAGGCACAGATACGCAGTATTTT.

This clonotype was recorded a few times. The chain links TRBV5-1 to TRBJ2-3; D remains unclear. This CDR3 contains 14 residues. The ends were cut back, 6 bases at V and 0 bases at J, with 11 bases in the middle. Germline-derived CDR1 and CDR2 are SGHRS and YFSETQ. For the CDR3, the DNA is TGCGCCAGCAAAACAGAGTATAGCACAGATACGCAGTATTTT. It specifies CASKTEYSTDTQYF.

The genes are TRBV5-1 and TRBJ2-7; no definite D call. The germline CDR1 and CDR2 sequences are SGHRS and YFSETQ. This CDR3 is 14 amino acids long. V was pared by 1 base and J by 3 bases, with 11 bases between. The CDR3 is CASSLTVSNYEQYF. The CDR3 DNA sequence: TGCGCCAGCAGCTTGACAGTCTCAAACTACGAGCAGTACTTC.

The chain couples TRBV18 to TRBJ2-5; 11 bases are shared with TRBD2. Germline V gene data show CDR1 as KGHSH and CDR2 as LQKENI. V trimming: 5 bases; J trimming: 5 bases; junction bases outside the gene matches: 13. The CDR3 runs 17 residues. The CDR3 DNA reads as TGTGCCAGCTCAACGGCAGAACTAGCGGGAGCTTTGGAGACCCAGTACTTC. Protein: CASSTAELAGALETQYF.

The chain employs TRBV9 and TRBJ2-1, with D uncertain. This CDR3 comprises 13 residues. The germline V gene has CDR1 SGDLS and CDR2 YYNGEE. V gave up 3 bases and J gave up 16 bases, with 20 bases separating them. CDR3 DNA sequence: TGTGCCAGCAGCGCCCCCAGAACGGGCCTGTTATTCTTC. Encoded protein: CASSAPRTGLLFF.

The rearrangement uses TRBV5-1 and TRBJ2-1; D perhaps matches TRBD1 (5 bases). This CDR3 spans 14 amino acids. From germline, CDR1 is SGHRS and CDR2 YFSETQ. The germline V and J ends were trimmed by 0 bases and 4 bases, with 8 bases remaining between them. This CDR3 reads CASSLGQQYNEQFF. For the CDR3, the DNA is TGCGCCAGCAGCTTGGGACAGCAGTACAATGAGCAGTTCTTC.

The V call is TRBV12-3 or TRBV12-4, the J call TRBJ2-3, with a tentative D call TRBD2 (5 bases). Trimming shortened V by 5 bases and J by 4 bases, and 16 bases separated the two germline ends. The CDR3 totals 15 residues. In DNA, the CDR3 is TGTGCCAGCAGTGCCCGAGGTTTAGCGTCAGATACGCAGTATTTT. It codes for CASSARGLASDTQYF.

The J gene is TRBJ2-3, the V gene TRBV29-1, with 7 nucleotides matching TRBD2. Germline values: CDR1 SQVTM, CDR2 ANQGSEA. This CDR3 is built from 17 residues. V lost 5 bases and J lost 3; bases outside the gene matches: 17. The CDR3 DNA is TGCAGCGTTCCCCCGGGACTAACCCCTTCGACTACAGATACGCAGTATTTT. It yields the protein CSVPPGLTPSTTDTQYF.

CDR3 sequence: CASSPPWGWGQGAQKLFF. As DNA, the CDR3 is TGTGCCAGCAGTCCCCCGTGGGGTTGGGGACAGGGGGCGCAGAAACTGTTTTTT. The V and J genes are TRBV12-3 or TRBV12-4 and TRBJ1-4; 12 bases map to TRBD1. V trimming: 5 bases; J trimming: 11 bases; junction bases outside the gene matches: 18. This CDR3 has 18 residues.

The gene calls are TRBV12-3 or TRBV12-4 and TRBJ2-5; 11 nucleotides align to TRBD2. The CDR3 covers 18 residues. J gave up 5 bases and V 3 bases, and 14 bases lay outside the gene matches. The CDR3 loop reads CASSFEMVTSGSGETQYF. The CDR3 bases are TGTGCCAGCAGTTTCGAGATGGTAACTAGCGGGAGTGGTGAGACCCAGTACTTC.

A few counts support this clonotype. The chain joins TRBV20-1 to TRBJ2-7, with 10 nucleotides matching TRBD2. CDR1 DFQATT and CDR2 SNEGSKA come from the germline V gene (reference sequence). V lost 0 bases, J lost 0 bases, and 5 bases stayed unmatched. This CDR3 spans 16 amino acids. CDR3 sequence: CSARDGPSGSSYEQYF. Written as DNA, the CDR3 is TGCAGTGCTAGAGATGGCCCTAGCGGGAGCTCCTACGAGCAGTACTTC.

This rearrangement joins TRBV3-1 to TRBJ2-5; D gene uncertain. This CDR3 has 12 amino acids. Germline CDR1 reads LGHDT; CDR2 reads YNNKEL (reference sequence). V shed 1 base and J shed 9 bases, with 9 bases lying between them. This CDR3 reads CASSQVDRAQYF. The DNA for the CDR3 is TGTGCCAGCAGCCAAGTTGATAGGGCCCAGTACTTC.